These 27 T cell receptor beta chains were all obtained from the same sample, sequenced in a study of control samples from healthy donors and cancer patients. TCRdb's table, derived via immunoSEQ multiplex PCR, lists solely in-frame clones and lacks some. The table lists some 150,000 clones, approximately 94% of them singletons, with around 13% in the top ten. The material sequenced was blood. The receptors originated from a man aged 35 to 55 in good health.

V usage is TRBV6-4 and J usage is TRBJ1-6; D is possibly TRBD1 (5 bases). CDR1 MRHNA and CDR2 SNTAGT come from the germline V gene. The CDR3 loop spans 14 amino acids. Trimming stripped 6 bases from V and 7 bases from J, with 13 bases between. CDR3 DNA sequence: TGTGCCAGCAGCCTAGACGGGACGAATTCACCCCTCCACTTT. Protein: CASSLDGTNSPLHF.

Here the CDR3 reads CASSTSYEQYF. The DNA of the CDR3 is TGTGCCAGCAGTACCTCATACGAGCAGTACTTC. The chain employs TRBV6-5 and TRBJ2-7; D is unclear. CDR3 length: 11 amino acids. Trimming stripped 5 bases from V and 4 bases from J, with 6 bases between. CDR1 is MNHEY, CDR2 SVGAGI, per germline.

The chain joins TRBV7-8 to TRBJ1-3, with D uncertain. Trimming shortened V by 2 bases and J by 4 bases, and 6 bases separated the two germline ends. CDR3 length equals 13 residues. Germline assignment: CDR1 SGHVS and CDR2 FQNEAQ. The CDR3 DNA sequence: TGTGCCAGCAGCTTATCACGAGGAAACACCATATATTTT. It is translated as CASSLSRGNTIYF.

The chain joins TRBV6-6 to TRBJ2-5; D is ambiguous. The CDR3 covers 12 residues. The V gene lost 6 bases and the J gene lost 1 base, with 6 bases spanning the gap. Per germline, CDR1 MNHNY and CDR2 SVGAGI (reference sequence). The CDR3 loop is CASSAAQETQYF. CDR3 DNA: TGTGCCAGCAGCGCAGCCCAAGAGACCCAGTACTTC.

The V gene is TRBV9, the J gene TRBJ2-7; D not resolved. The germline V gene has CDR1 SGDLS and CDR2 YYNGEE. V lost 3 bases, J lost 6 bases, and 10 bases lay in between. This CDR3 has 12 residues. The CDR3 coding sequence is TGTGCCAGCAGCGGGGAATTCTCCGAGCAGTACTTC. Amino acids: CASSGEFSEQYF. Full variable domain (remainder filled in from reference TRBV9 and TRBJ2-7): DSGVTQTPKHLITATGQRVTLRCSPRSGDLSVYWYQQSLDQGLQFLIQYYNGEERAKGNILERFSAQQFPDLHSELNLSSLELGDSALYFCASSGEFSEQYFGPGTRLTVT.

V gene TRBV6-6 combines with J gene TRBJ1-2, with 10 bases lining up with TRBD1. CDR1 MNHNY and CDR2 SVGAGI come from the germline V gene (reference sequence). Trimming removed 8 bases from V and 4 bases from J; junction bases left unmatched: 10. This CDR3 region has 15 residues. CDR3 DNA: TGTGCCAGCTCCGGGACAGGGGTTTTGTCCTATGGCTACACCTTC. Translated, it gives CASSGTGVLSYGYTF.

The J gene is TRBJ2-5, the V gene TRBV11-1, with D possibly being TRBD2 (7 bases). This CDR3 has 15 amino acids. The V gene lost 6 bases and the J gene lost 3 bases, with 17 bases spanning the gap. Germline V gives CDR1 SGHAT, CDR2 FQDESV (reference sequence). The CDR3 reads CASRRRGAGEETQYF. In DNA form, the CDR3 reads TGTGCCAGCAGACGTCGGGGGGCAGGGGAAGAGACCCAGTACTTC.

This sequence joins TRBV24-1 and TRBJ2-4; no reliable D call. The CDR3 runs 13 residues. Trimming took 4 bases from V and 2 from J, leaving 5 bases between them. The V gene's germline CDR1 is KGHDR and CDR2 SFDVKD. CDR3 loop: CATSEATKNIQYF. CDR3 bases: TGTGCCACCAGTGAGGCTACCAAAAACATTCAGTACTTC.

This rearrangement joins TRBV28 to TRBJ2-7; TRBD2 aligns across 9 bases. Germline CDR1 reads MDHEN; CDR2 reads SYDVKM. The CDR3 length is 16 residues. The ends lost 4 bases at V and 2 bases at J; junction bases unmatched: 9. The CDR3, as DNA: TGTGCCAGCAGTTGGATAAGGCGGGAGGGCCCCTACGAGCAGTACTTC. It is translated as CASSWIRREGPYEQYF.

The chain employs TRBV2 and TRBJ1-1; D is ambiguous. CDR3 length equals 14 residues. The ends were cut back, 4 bases at V and 1 base at J, with 10 bases in the middle. Per the germline V gene, CDR1 is SNHLY and CDR2 is FYNNEI. As DNA, the CDR3 is TGTGCCAGCAGTGTGGCAGGTGGGAACACTGAAGCTTTCTTT. Translation gives CASSVAGGNTEAFF.

V and J are TRBV28 and TRBJ1-1, with 7 nucleotides matching TRBD1. From germline, CDR1 is MDHEN and CDR2 SYDVKM. The trim removed 4 bases at V and 1 base at J, leaving 6 bases unmatched. The CDR3 spans 15 residues. CDR3 amino acids: CASSSKGAGNTEAFF. Here the CDR3 DNA reads TGTGCCAGCAGTTCTAAGGGGGCGGGGAACACTGAAGCTTTCTTT.

The rearrangement links TRBV27 to TRBJ2-2; 10 bases line up with TRBD1. V shed 5 bases, J shed 2 bases, and the junction held 2 bases outside the gene matches. CDR3 length: 15 amino acids. Germline lookup yields CDR1 MNHEY and CDR2 SMNVEV (reference sequence). CDR3 loop: CASSPTGGNTGELFF. CDR3 DNA sequence: TGTGCCAGCAGTCCGACAGGGGGCAACACCGGGGAGCTGTTTTTT.

This chain links TRBV7-8 with TRBJ2-7; no firm D call. The V gene lost 2 bases and the J gene lost 7 bases, with 18 bases spanning the gap. This CDR3 is 15 amino acids long. The germline V gene has CDR1 SGHVS and CDR2 FQNEAQ. In DNA, the CDR3 is TGTGCCAGCAGCTTAAAGTTAGCCTCCACTAAAGAGCAGTACTTC. Translated, it gives CASSLKLASTKEQYF. The complete variable domain, with remaining parts taken from reference TRBV7-8 and TRBJ2-7, reads GAGVSQSPRYKVAKRGQDVALRCDPISGHVSLFWYQQALGQGPEFLTYFQNEAQLDKSGLPSDRFFAERPEGSVSTLKIQRTQQEDSAVYLCASSLKLASTKEQYFGPGTRLTVT.

This chain uses TRBV5-4 with TRBJ1-4; D may be TRBD1 (5 bases). The CDR3 extends over 14 amino acids. Germline assignment: CDR1 SGHNT and CDR2 YYREEE (reference sequence). Trimming took off 0 bases at V and 5 bases at J, with 8 bases between the two ends. This chain's CDR3 is CASSLGGPNEKLFF. CDR3 nucleotide sequence: TGTGCCAGCAGCTTGGGGGGACCAAATGAAAAACTGTTTTTT.

The CDR3: CASRSEGDGYTF. CDR3 coding DNA: TGTGCCAGCAGGTCGGAAGGGGACGGCTACACCTTC. V gene TRBV9 combines with J gene TRBJ1-2; TRBD1 might be the D (5 bases). Per germline, CDR1 SGDLS and CDR2 YYNGEE. Trimming removed 5 bases from V and 8 bases from J, with 13 bases in between. This CDR3 has 12 residues.

The V and J genes are TRBV7-9 and TRBJ2-7, with 9 nucleotides matching TRBD1. CDR3 length equals 15 residues. Germline values: CDR1 SEHNR, CDR2 FQNEAQ (reference sequence). V trimming: 5 bases; J trimming: 0 bases; junction bases outside the gene matches: 5. The CDR3 DNA follows: TGTGCCAGCAGCCCGCGGACAGGGGACTCCTACGAGCAGTACTTC. Translating it yields CASSPRTGDSYEQYF.

This chain uses TRBV9 with TRBJ2-3; 11 bases map to TRBD2. The CDR3 is 19 amino acids. Germline-derived CDR1 and CDR2 are SGDLS and YYNGEE. The ends lost 2 bases at V and 0 bases at J; junction bases unmatched: 11. The CDR3 loop is CASSVYGSGGAKSTDTQYF. Here the CDR3 DNA reads TGTGCCAGCAGCGTTTATGGTAGCGGGGGGGCCAAGAGCACAGATACGCAGTATTTT. The entire variable domain, with the rest obtained from reference TRBV9 and TRBJ2-3, is as follows: DSGVTQTPKHLITATGQRVTLRCSPRSGDLSVYWYQQSLDQGLQFLIQYYNGEERAKGNILERFSAQQFPDLHSELNLSSLELGDSALYFCASSVYGSGGAKSTDTQYFGPGTRLTVL.

J is TRBJ1-6 and V is TRBV4-3; D gene ambiguous. Germline-derived CDR1 and CDR2 are LGHNA and YSLEER. The V and J ends lost 0 bases and 7 bases respectively, with 10 bases between them. The CDR3 is made up of 15 amino acids. The chain's CDR3 is CASSQEQNANSPLHF. The CDR3, as DNA: TGCGCCAGCAGCCAAGAACAGAATGCAAATTCACCCCTCCACTTT.

The V call is TRBV19, the J call TRBJ1-2; D ambiguous. Germline assignment: CDR1 LNHDA and CDR2 SQIVND (reference sequence). The CDR3 is made up of 10 amino acids. Trimming cost V 5 bases and J 3 bases, with 1 base left between them. In DNA form, the CDR3 reads TGTGCCAGTAGTCACTATGGCTACACCTTC. Amino acids: CASSHYGYTF.

This rearrangement joins TRBV6-1 to TRBJ2-3; 9 bases map to TRBD1. V was clipped by 4 bases and J by 5 bases; unmatched bases: 10. The CDR3 is made up of 16 amino acids. Germline assignment: CDR1 MNHNS and CDR2 SASEGT. The CDR3 sequence: CASSALQGARGDTQYF. In DNA, the CDR3 is TGTGCCAGCAGTGCGTTACAGGGGGCGCGGGGAGATACGCAGTATTTT.

The rearrangement uses TRBV9 and TRBJ1-5, with no clear D. This CDR3 has 14 residues. Between the trimmed V and J ends, which lost 0 bases and 5 bases, there was a span of 9 bases. CDR1 and CDR2 from the germline V gene are SGDLS and YYNGEE. CDR3 protein: CASSVVPGDQPQHF. CDR3 bases: TGTGCCAGCAGCGTAGTGCCCGGGGATCAGCCCCAGCATTTT.

This chain joins TRBV10-1 and TRBJ1-1; 7 bases are shared with TRBD1. Trimming took 8 bases from V and 4 from J; bases not matched to a gene: 7. The CDR3 length is 13 residues. Germline V lookup: CDR1 WNHNN, CDR2 SYGVQD (reference sequence). The DNA for the CDR3 is TGCGCCAGCCGTAAAGACAGGGTCACTGAAGCTTTCTTT. Translated: CASRKDRVTEAFF.

This chain joins TRBV6-5 and TRBJ1-2; D ambiguous. CDR1 and CDR2 (germline): MNHEY, SVGAGI. Trimming cost V 0 bases and J 1 base, with 6 bases left between them. This CDR3 is 14 amino acids long. CDR3 loop: CASSYSGGNYGYTF. DNA of the CDR3: TGTGCCAGCAGTTACTCAGGAGGTAACTATGGCTACACCTTC.

The chain combines TRBV13 with TRBJ2-1; 12 nucleotides line up with TRBD2. The length of the CDR3 is 16 residues. Unmatched junction bases numbered 8, after V lost 4 bases and J lost 7 bases. Germline loops: CDR1 PRHDT, CDR2 FYEKMQ (reference sequence). The CDR3 DNA follows: TGTGCCAGCAGCTCACTAGCGGGAGGCGTCAGGAATGAGCAGTTCTTC. Its protein product is CASSSLAGGVRNEQFF.

This chain joins TRBV18 and TRBJ1-5, with D tentatively TRBD1 (6 bases). This CDR3 region has 14 residues. The germline V and J ends were trimmed by 2 bases and 6 bases, with 11 bases remaining between them. Germline-derived CDR1 and CDR2 are KGHSH and LQKENI. The CDR3 DNA sequence: TGTGCCAGCTCACCAGGTCAGGGGAGTCAGCCCCAGCATTTT. Its protein is CASSPGQGSQPQHF.

This clone was seen a few times. The chain joins TRBV7-2 to TRBJ1-6; a possible D gene is TRBD1 (6 bases). This CDR3 comprises 15 residues. Trimming shortened V by 2 bases and J by 6 bases, and 11 bases separated the two germline ends. Germline CDR1 and CDR2: SGHTA and FQGNSA. The CDR3, as DNA: TGTGCCAGCAGCTTACAGGGGTGGGGTAATTCACCCCTCCACTTT. Protein product: CASSLQGWGNSPLHF.

The rearrangement uses TRBV24-1 and TRBJ1-6; a possible D gene is TRBD1 (5 bases). Trimming removed 6 bases at V and 8 bases at J, with 13 bases between. CDR3 size: 14 residues. CDR1 KGHDR and CDR2 SFDVKD come from the germline V gene. For the CDR3, the DNA is TGTGCCACCAGTAGGGGCAGGGATCATTCACCCCTCCACTTT. Its translation: CATSRGRDHSPLHF.